The 10 T cell receptor beta chains below were found in one sample sequenced in a study of blood T cell repertoires in COVID-19. Some clones are missing from TCRdb's copy, which holds only in-frame ones; the method was immunoSEQ multiplex PCR. The sample lists about 220,000 clones, about 90% occurring once. The material sequenced was PBMCs or T cells enriched from blood (not recorded which). The receptors were sampled from a man in his thirties or forties who had been exposed to COVID-19.

This clone was seen only once. The rearrangement links TRBV6-5 to TRBJ1-1; no definite D call. Germline V gene lookup returns CDR1 MNHEY and CDR2 SVGAGI. V was shortened by 7 bases and J by 0 bases, with 6 bases between the two germline ends. The CDR3 covers 12 residues. The CDR3: CASMTLNTEAFF. CDR3 in DNA: TGTGCCAGCATGACACTGAACACTGAAGCTTTCTTT.

V usage is TRBV4-1 and J usage is TRBJ1-4, with 7 positions matching TRBD1. The ends lost 1 base at V and 4 bases at J; junction bases unmatched: 3. Per the germline V gene, CDR1 is MGHRA and CDR2 is YSYEKL. The CDR3 covers 15 residues. The CDR3 DNA reads as TGCGCCAGCAGCCAAGGGACAGGCGGTAATGAAAAACTGTTTTTT. It translates to CASSQGTGGNEKLFF.

This clone has a single count. This chain uses TRBV15 with TRBJ2-1; the match to TRBD2 covers 10 bases. The germline CDR1 and CDR2 sequences are LNHNV and YYDKDF (reference sequence). J gave up 12 bases and V 4 bases, and 3 bases lay outside the gene matches. The CDR3 totals 12 residues. The CDR3 sequence is CATSKLAGLQFF. The CDR3 DNA reads TGTGCCACCAGCAAACTAGCGGGGTTGCAGTTCTTC.

The CDR3 loop is CASSRNRGTNTEAFF. DNA for the CDR3: TGTGCCAGTAGTCGGAACAGGGGGACGAACACTGAAGCTTTCTTT. V and J are TRBV19 and TRBJ1-1; the match to TRBD1 covers 8 bases. The CDR3 runs 15 residues. V shed 5 bases, J shed 1 base, and the junction held 6 bases outside the gene matches. Germline V gene lookup returns CDR1 LNHDA and CDR2 SQIVND (reference sequence).

The chain employs TRBV6-1 and TRBJ2-1, with a weak D call TRBD1 (5 bases). This CDR3 spans 15 amino acids. V lost 1 base and J 2 bases, leaving 9 bases between the germline ends. Germline CDR1 and CDR2: MNHNS and SASEGT. The CDR3 DNA reads as TGTGCCAGCAGTGAAGAAGACAGCCCCTACAATGAGCAGTTCTTC. This translates into CASSEEDSPYNEQFF.

The rearrangement joins TRBV6-4 to TRBJ2-3; tentatively, D is TRBD1 (5 bases). V gave up 2 bases and J gave up 0 bases, with 9 bases separating them. There are 15 residues in the CDR3. Germline V gene lookup returns CDR1 MRHNA and CDR2 SNTAGT. The CDR3 coding sequence is TGTGCCAGCAGTGACAGGGGCAGTAGCACAGATACGCAGTATTTT. It encodes CASSDRGSSTDTQYF.

Here the CDR3 DNA reads TGTGCCACCAGCAGAGATAGACAGGGATACTACAATGAGCAGTTCTTC. Translating it yields CATSRDRQGYYNEQFF. The chain uses TRBV15 and TRBJ2-1, with TRBD1 matching over 7 bases. Germline V gives CDR1 LNHNV, CDR2 YYDKDF (reference sequence). After removal of 0 bases from V and 3 bases from J, the junction contained 5 bases not matched to a gene. The CDR3 is made up of 16 amino acids.

This chain uses TRBV3-1 (or the pseudogene TRBV3-2) with TRBJ1-1; a weak D match, TRBD1 (5 bases). Germline CDR1 is LGHDT and CDR2 is YNNKEL (reference sequence). The CDR3 runs 16 residues. Trimming pared 3 bases from V and 4 bases from J, leaving 18 bases between. The CDR3 nucleotides are TGTGCCAGCAGCCACCCGCCGGGGGGTGGGGGCACTGAAGCTTTCTTT. It encodes CASSHPPGGGGTEAFF.

This sequence joins TRBV28 and TRBJ1-2; 9 nucleotides align to TRBD1. CDR1 is MDHEN, CDR2 SYDVKM, per germline. V shed 5 bases and J 2 bases; nucleotides not matched to a gene: 9. The CDR3 runs 16 residues. The CDR3 is CASSLGQGRSNYGYTF. The CDR3 DNA reads as TGTGCCAGCAGTCTCGGACAGGGGAGGTCCAACTATGGCTACACCTTC.

This clone was recorded only once. The gene calls are TRBV6-5 and TRBJ1-2; D remains unclear. The CDR3 is 12 residues long. In germline, CDR1 is MNHEY, CDR2 SVGAGI. V was trimmed by 10 bases and J by 7 bases, leaving 16 bases between them. CDR3 DNA sequence: TGTGCCATCGGCATACCGGCGGGTGGCTACACCTTC. Amino acids: CAIGIPAGGYTF.